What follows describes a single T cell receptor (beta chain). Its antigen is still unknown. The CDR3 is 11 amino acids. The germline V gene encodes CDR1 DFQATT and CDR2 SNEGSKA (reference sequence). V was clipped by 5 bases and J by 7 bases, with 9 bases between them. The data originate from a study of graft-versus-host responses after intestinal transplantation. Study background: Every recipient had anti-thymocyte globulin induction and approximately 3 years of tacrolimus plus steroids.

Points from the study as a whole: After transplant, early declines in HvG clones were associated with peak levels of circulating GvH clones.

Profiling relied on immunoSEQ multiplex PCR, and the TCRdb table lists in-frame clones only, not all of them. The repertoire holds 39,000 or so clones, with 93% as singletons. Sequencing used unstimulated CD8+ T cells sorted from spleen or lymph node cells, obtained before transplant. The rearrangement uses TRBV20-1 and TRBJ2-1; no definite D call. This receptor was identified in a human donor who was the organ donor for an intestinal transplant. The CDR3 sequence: CSASAVNEQFF. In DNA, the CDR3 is TGCAGTGCTTCAGCTGTAAATGAGCAGTTCTTC.